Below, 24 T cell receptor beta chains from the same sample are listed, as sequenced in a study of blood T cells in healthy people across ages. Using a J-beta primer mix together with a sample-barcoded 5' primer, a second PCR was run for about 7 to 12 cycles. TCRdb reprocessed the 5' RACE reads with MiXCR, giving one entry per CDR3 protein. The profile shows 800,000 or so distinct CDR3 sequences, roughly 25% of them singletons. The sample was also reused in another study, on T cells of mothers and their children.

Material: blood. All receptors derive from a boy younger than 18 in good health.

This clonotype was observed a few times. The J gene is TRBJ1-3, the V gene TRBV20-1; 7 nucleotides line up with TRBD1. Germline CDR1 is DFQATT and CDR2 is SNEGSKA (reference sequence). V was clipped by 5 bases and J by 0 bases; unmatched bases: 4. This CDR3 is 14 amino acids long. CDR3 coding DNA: TGCAGTGCTTCCCGGGACAGCTCTGGAAACACCATATATTTT. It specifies CSASRDSSGNTIYF.

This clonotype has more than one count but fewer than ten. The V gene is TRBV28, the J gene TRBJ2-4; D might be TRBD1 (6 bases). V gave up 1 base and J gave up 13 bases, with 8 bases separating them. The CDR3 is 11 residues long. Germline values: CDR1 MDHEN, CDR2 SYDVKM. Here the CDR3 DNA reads TGTGCCAGCAGTTTATCTGGGGGCCAGTACTTC. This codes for CASSLSGGQYF. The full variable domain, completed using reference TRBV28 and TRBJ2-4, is DVKVTQSSRYLVKRTGEKVFLECVQDMDHENMFWYRQDPGLGLRLIYFSYDVKMKEKGDIPEGYSVSREKKERFSLILESASTNQTSMYLCASSLSGGQYFGAGTRLSVL.

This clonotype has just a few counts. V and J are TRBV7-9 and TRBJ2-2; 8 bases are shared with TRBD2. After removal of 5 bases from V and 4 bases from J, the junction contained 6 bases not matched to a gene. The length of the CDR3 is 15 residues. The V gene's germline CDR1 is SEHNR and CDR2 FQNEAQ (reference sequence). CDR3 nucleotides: TGTGCCAGCAGCCGCAGCGGGGGAGGCACCGGGGAGCTGTTTTTT. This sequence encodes CASSRSGGGTGELFF.

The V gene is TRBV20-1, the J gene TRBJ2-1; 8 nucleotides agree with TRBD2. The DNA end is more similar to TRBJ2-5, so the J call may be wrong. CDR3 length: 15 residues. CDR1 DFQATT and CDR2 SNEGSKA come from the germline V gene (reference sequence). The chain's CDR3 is CSARSGIAGRVTQYF. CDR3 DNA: TGCAGTGCTAGATCCGGGATAGCGGGACGGGTGACCCAGTACTTC.

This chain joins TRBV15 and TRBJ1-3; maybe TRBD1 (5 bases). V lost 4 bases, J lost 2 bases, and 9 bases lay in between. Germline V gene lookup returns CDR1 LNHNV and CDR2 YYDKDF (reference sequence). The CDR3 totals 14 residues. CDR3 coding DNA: TGTGCCACCAGCATCTCGACAGCTGGAAACACCATATATTTT. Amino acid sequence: CATSISTAGNTIYF.

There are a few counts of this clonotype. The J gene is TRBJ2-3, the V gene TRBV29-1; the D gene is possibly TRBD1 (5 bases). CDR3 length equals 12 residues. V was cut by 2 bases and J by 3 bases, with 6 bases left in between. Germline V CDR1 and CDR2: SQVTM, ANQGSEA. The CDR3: CSVEKGTDTQYF. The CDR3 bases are TGCAGCGTTGAAAAGGGGACAGATACGCAGTATTTT.

CDR3 nucleotide sequence: TGTGCCATCAGCCCGGGACCGCCGGATTCACCCCTCCACTTT. Translating it yields CAISPGPPDSPLHF. The chain joins TRBV10-3 to TRBJ1-6; D may be TRBD1 (5 bases). Trimming left V 6 bases short and J 8 bases short, with 14 bases between. CDR1 and CDR2 (germline): ENHRY, SYGVKD. The CDR3 totals 14 residues.

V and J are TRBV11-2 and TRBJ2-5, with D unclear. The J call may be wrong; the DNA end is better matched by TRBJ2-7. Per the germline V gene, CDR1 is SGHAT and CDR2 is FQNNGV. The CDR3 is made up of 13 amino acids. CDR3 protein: CASSLVNGYEQYF. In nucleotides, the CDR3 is TGTGCCAGCAGCTTAGTGAACGGCTACGAGCAGTACTTC.

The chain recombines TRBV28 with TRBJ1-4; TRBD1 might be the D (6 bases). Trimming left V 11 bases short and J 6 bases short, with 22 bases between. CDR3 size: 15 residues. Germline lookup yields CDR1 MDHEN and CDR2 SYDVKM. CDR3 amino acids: CAAGAGGGGYEKLFF. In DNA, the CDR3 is TGTGCCGCTGGGGCCGGAGGGGGGGGCTATGAAAAACTGTTTTTT.

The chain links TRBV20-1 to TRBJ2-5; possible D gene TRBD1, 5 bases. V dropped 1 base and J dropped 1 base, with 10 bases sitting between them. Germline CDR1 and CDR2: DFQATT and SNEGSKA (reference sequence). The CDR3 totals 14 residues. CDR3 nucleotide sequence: TGCAGTGCTAGAGGGGGCATGGTCCAAGAGACCCAGTACTTC. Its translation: CSARGGMVQETQYF.

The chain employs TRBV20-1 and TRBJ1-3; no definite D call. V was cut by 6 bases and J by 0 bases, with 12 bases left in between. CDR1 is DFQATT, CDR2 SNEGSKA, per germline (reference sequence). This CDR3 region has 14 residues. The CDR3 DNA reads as TGCAGTGCGCAGAGAAAGAGCTCTGGAAACACCATATATTTT. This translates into CSAQRKSSGNTIYF.

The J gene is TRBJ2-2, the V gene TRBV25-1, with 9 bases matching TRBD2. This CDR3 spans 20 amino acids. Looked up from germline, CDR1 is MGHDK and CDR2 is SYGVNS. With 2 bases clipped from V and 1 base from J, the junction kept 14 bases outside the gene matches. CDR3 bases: TGTGCCAGCAGTGAACTAGGGCTAGCGGGATCGCCCCTGAACACCGGGGAGCTGTTTTTT. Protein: CASSELGLAGSPLNTGELFF.

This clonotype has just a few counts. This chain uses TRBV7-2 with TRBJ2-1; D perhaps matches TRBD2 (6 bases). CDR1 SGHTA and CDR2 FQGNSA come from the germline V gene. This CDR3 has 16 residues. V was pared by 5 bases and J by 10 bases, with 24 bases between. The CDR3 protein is CASSKIRTSSPEEQFF. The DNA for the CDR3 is TGTGCCAGCAGCAAGATCAGAACTAGCTCGCCGGAGGAGCAGTTCTTC.

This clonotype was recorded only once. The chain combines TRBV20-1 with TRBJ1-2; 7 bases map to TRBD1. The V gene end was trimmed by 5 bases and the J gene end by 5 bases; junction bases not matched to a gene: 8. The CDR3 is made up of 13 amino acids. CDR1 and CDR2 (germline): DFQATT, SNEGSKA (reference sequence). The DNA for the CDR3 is TGCAGTGCTCCCCCAGGGGGAGGGTATGGCTACACCTTC. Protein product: CSAPPGGGYGYTF.

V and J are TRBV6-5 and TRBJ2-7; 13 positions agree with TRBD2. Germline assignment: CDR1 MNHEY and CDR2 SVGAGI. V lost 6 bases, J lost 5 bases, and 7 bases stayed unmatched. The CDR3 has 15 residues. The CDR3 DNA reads TGTGCCAGCAGCCAACTAGCGGGAGGGGCCCACGAGCAGTACTTC. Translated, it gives CASSQLAGGAHEQYF.

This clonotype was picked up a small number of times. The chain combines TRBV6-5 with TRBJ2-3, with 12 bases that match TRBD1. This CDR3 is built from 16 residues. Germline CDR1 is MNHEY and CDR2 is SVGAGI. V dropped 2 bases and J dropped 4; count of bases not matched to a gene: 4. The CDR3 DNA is TGTGCCAGCAGTTACACCGGGACAGGGGGCGCAGATACGCAGTATTTT. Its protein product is CASSYTGTGGADTQYF.

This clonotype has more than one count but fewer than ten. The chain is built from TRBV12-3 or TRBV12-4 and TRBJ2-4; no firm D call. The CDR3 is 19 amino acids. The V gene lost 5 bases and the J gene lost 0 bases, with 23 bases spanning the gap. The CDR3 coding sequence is TGTGCCAGCAGTCCTGTGACGGGCAATCCTGCCTTAGCCAAAAACATTCAGTACTTC. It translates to CASSPVTGNPALAKNIQYF.

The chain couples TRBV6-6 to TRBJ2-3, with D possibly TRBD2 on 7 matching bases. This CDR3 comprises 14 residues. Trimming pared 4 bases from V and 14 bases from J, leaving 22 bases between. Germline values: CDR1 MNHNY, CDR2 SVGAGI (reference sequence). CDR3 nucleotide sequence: TGTGCCAGCAGTTTGGGGATGAGAGGGGGGGCCGTGTATTTT. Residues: CASSLGMRGGAVYF.

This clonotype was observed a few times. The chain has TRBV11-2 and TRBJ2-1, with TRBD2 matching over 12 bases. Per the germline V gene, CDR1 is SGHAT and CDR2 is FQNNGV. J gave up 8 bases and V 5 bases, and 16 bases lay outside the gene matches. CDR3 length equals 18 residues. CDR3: CASSLLLAGGRTRDEQFF. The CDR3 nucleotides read TGTGCCAGCAGCCTCCTACTAGCGGGAGGTAGAACACGGGATGAGCAGTTCTTC.

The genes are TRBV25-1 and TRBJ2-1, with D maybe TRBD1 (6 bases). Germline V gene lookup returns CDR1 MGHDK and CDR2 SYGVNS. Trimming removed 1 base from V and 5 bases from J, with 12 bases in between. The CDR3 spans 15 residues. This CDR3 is CASSEFAGADNEQFF. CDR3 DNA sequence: TGTGCCAGCAGTGAATTCGCAGGGGCTGACAATGAGCAGTTCTTC.

The CDR3 coding sequence is TGCGCCAGCAGCTTGGTCACCAGCGGGCTAGTCGAGCAGTACTTC. The encoded protein is CASSLVTSGLVEQYF. The chain has TRBV5-1 and TRBJ2-7, with D possibly TRBD2 on 6 matching bases. This CDR3 is 15 amino acids long. The V end was cut by 0 bases, the J end by 6 bases, with 16 bases between. Per germline, CDR1 SGHRS and CDR2 YFSETQ.

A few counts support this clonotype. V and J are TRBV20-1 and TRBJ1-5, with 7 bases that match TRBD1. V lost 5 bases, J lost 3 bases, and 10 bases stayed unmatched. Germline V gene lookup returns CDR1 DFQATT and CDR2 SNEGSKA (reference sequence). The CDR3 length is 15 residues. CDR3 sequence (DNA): TGCAGTGCTGAAGACAGGGCAGGCGACAATCAGCCCCAGCATTTT. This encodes CSAEDRAGDNQPQHF.

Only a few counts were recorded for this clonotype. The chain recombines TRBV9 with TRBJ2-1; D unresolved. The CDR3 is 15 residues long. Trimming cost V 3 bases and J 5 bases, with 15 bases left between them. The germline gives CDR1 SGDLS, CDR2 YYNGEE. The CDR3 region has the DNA TGTGCCAGCAGCGCTGCCGGGCTCGGGCACAATGAGCAGTTCTTC. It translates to CASSAAGLGHNEQFF.

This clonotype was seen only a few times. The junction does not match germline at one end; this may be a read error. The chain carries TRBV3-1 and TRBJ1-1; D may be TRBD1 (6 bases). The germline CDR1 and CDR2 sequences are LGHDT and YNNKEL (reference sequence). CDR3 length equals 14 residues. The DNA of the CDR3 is TGTGCCAGCAGCCAAGACGCCGACAGGACTGAAGCTCTCTTT. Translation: CASSQDADRTEALF.